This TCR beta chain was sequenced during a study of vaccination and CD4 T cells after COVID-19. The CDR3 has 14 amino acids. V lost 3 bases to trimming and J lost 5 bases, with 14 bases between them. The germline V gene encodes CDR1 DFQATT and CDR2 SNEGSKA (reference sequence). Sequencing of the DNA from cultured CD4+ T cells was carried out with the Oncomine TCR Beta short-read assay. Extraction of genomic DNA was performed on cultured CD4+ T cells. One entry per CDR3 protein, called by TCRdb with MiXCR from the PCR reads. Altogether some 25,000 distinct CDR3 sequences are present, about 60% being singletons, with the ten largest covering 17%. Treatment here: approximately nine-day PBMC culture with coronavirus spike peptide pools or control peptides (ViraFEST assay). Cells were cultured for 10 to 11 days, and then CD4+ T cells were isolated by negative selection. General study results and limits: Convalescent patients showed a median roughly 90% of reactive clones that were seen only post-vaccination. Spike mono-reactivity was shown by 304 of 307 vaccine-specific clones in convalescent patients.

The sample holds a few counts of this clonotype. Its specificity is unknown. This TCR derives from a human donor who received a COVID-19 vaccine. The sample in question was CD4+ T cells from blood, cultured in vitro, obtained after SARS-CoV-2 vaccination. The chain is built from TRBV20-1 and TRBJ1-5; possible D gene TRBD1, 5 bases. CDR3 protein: CSASLGVGDQPQHF. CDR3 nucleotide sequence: TGCAGTGCTAGTTTGGGGGTCGGAGATCAGCCCCAGCATTTT.